This TCR beta chain was recorded in a study of cytomegalovirus exposure and HLA in healthy donors. This CDR3 comprises 12 residues. V was clipped by 2 bases and J by 7 bases, with 3 bases between them. The germline gives CDR1 MNHEY, CDR2 SVGAGI. Concerning this clone itself: Its antigen is unidentified.

Study results and limitations: The study put some 150 TCR beta chains on its list as cytomegalovirus-associated. Rarity held for most TCR sequences, but there were some public TCRs that occurred in many donors.

Sequencing used immunoSEQ multiplex PCR; TCRdb keeps in-frame clones, though not all of them. This sample has about 82,000 clones, with approximately 93% found just once. The source is a man aged 18 to 29 in good health and CMV-seronegative. Specimen: PBMCs. The V and J genes are TRBV6-5 and TRBJ1-6; D unclear. CDR3 amino acids: CASSYANSPLHF. CDR3 DNA: TGTGCCAGCAGTTACGCGAATTCACCCCTCCACTTT.